These T cell receptor beta chains were read from a single sample in a study of long-term antiretroviral therapy in people with HIV. Assay used: immunoSEQ multiplex PCR; TCRdb lists only in-frame clones, some missing. The sample holds approximately 12,000 clones, roughly 82% seen once. The sequencing used unsorted PBMCs, collected just over 8 years after starting antiretroviral therapy. The receptors stem from a man aged 45-65 years with HIV. CDR3s leave out the opening cysteine and the closing phenylalanine or tryptophan. The D gene is left open where the match is weak.

j_call d_call v_call cdr3_aa
TRBJ2-1 TRBD2 TRBV10-2 ASRPGTSGYNEQF
TRBJ1-5 NA TRBV11-2 ASSLGDSSNQPQH
TRBJ2-7 NA TRBV7-6 ASSLGDISSYEQY
TRBJ2-7 NA TRBV5-6 ASSLWGSYEQY
TRBJ1-1 NA TRBV7-9 ASSFDKNTEAF
TRBJ2-6 NA TRBV2 ASSEEGEANVLT
TRBJ2-2 NA TRBV19 ASSTYEGDTGELF
TRBJ2-7 NA TRBV6-1 ASGAPYEQY
TRBJ2-3 NA TRBV7-6 ASSLGLKDTQY
TRBJ1-4 TRBD1 TRBV9 ASSGSDRSNEKLF
TRBJ1-1 NA TRBV4-2 ASSQEGEDTEAF
TRBJ2-7 NA TRBV6-1 ASSERVYEQY
TRBJ2-1 NA TRBV2 ASSVARGPRRGNEQF
TRBJ1-2 NA TRBV11-2 ASSSGAARFNYGYT
TRBJ1-2 NA TRBV4-1 ASRETGNSGYT
TRBJ2-7 TRBD2 TRBV9 ASSQDLAGISYEQY
TRBJ2-7 NA TRBV7-9 ASSFPDIDSYEQY
TRBJ2-1 TRBD1 TRBV6-1 ASSDAGDRLYNEQF
TRBJ2-3 TRBD2 TRBV11-3 ASSSGTSGVDTQY
TRBJ2-2 NA TRBV5-6 ASSLVAGWNTGELF
TRBJ1-3 NA TRBV9 ASSVGGFSGNTIY
TRBJ2-2 TRBD1 TRBV18 ASSPVGQVGSTGELF
TRBJ1-6 TRBD1 TRBV27 ASSPGTGNRSPLH
TRBJ1-2 TRBD1 TRBV4-1 ASSQERDSYYGYT
TRBJ2-5 NA TRBV7-8 ASSLLGPGEETQY
TRBJ2-2 NA TRBV2 ASIALNTGELF
TRBJ1-1 NA TRBV4-1 ASSPTVMNTEAF
TRBJ2-3 NA TRBV9 ASSVGLASTDTQY
TRBJ2-1 NA TRBV2 ASSRYPGAFEQF
TRBJ2-1 TRBD2 TRBV5-6 ASSFGLAGNEQF
TRBJ2-7 NA TRBV30 AWSDPYEQY